These 28 T cell receptor beta chains were sequenced from one sample in a study of shared clonotypes between healthy human individuals. Libraries were prepared by immunoSEQ multiplex PCR; TCRdb keeps only in-frame clonotypes and omits some of them. The sample carries about 2.3 million clones, about 90% recorded once. The source material was naive CD4+ T cells from PBMCs. Subset in this sample: CD45RA+ positively selected. The receptors were gathered from a man aged 18 to 30 in good health. Some clones in this sample may be carry-over from other donors' samples.

The chain uses TRBV29-1 and TRBJ1-3; 9 bases fit TRBD1. Germline CDR1 reads SQVTM; CDR2 reads ANQGSEA. Trimming at V came to 5 bases and at J to 2 bases, leaving 10 bases not matched to a gene. CDR3 length: 16 residues. The CDR3 here is CSVFYPDRGTGNTIYF. CDR3 in DNA: TGCAGCGTTTTCTACCCCGACAGGGGGACTGGAAACACCATATATTTT. Looking up the rest from reference TRBV29-1 and TRBJ1-3 gives the full variable domain: SAVISQKPSRDICQRGTSLTIQCQVDSQVTMMFWYRQQPGQSLTLIATANQGSEATYESGFVIDKFPISRPNLTFSTLTVSNMSPEDSSIYLCSVFYPDRGTGNTIYFGEGSWLTVV.

This rearrangement joins TRBV6-6 to TRBJ1-5; D gene uncertain. Between the trimmed V and J ends, which lost 8 bases and 3 bases, there was a span of 8 bases. Germline V gives CDR1 MNHNY, CDR2 SVGAGI (reference sequence). There are 12 residues in the CDR3. The CDR3 nucleotides are TGTGCCAGCGCCACATTCAATCAGCCCCAGCATTTT. Its protein product is CASATFNQPQHF.

This chain links TRBV4-1 with TRBJ2-5, with 10 bases identical to TRBD2. Germline V lookup: CDR1 MGHRA, CDR2 YSYEKL. The ends lost 4 bases at V and 3 bases at J; junction bases unmatched: 8. The CDR3 sequence is 16 residues long. CDR3 residues: CASSRGVAGGKETQYF. In DNA, the CDR3 is TGCGCCAGCAGCCGGGGGGTAGCGGGAGGAAAAGAGACCCAGTACTTC.

The sample holds a few counts of this clone. Within the sample, other DNA sequences also encode this same CDR3. V and J are TRBV29-1 and TRBJ2-3, with D perhaps TRBD2 (5 bases). Germline assignment: CDR1 SQVTM and CDR2 ANQGSEA. V lost 3 bases, J lost 4 bases, and 5 bases lay in between. The CDR3 spans 11 residues. The CDR3, as DNA: TGCAGCGTTGAGAGGGCAGATACGCAGTATTTT. This codes for CSVERADTQYF.

The V call is TRBV7-3, the J call TRBJ2-2; 8 positions match TRBD2. After removal of 4 bases from V and 4 bases from J, the junction contained 14 bases not matched to a gene. The CDR3 sequence is 18 residues long. Germline CDR1 reads SGHTA; CDR2 reads FQGTGA. The CDR3 region is CASSSQLNWTSPTGELFF. As DNA, the CDR3 is TGTGCCAGCAGCTCACAACTAAATTGGACTAGCCCCACCGGGGAGCTGTTTTTT.

The chain carries TRBV5-1 and TRBJ1-2; D gene ambiguous. V lost 5 bases, J lost 0 bases, and 8 bases lay in between. Germline V CDR1 and CDR2: SGHRS, YFSETQ. The CDR3 extends over 13 amino acids. CDR3 region: CASREGSNYGYTF. In nucleotides, the CDR3 is TGCGCCAGCAGAGAAGGGTCTAACTATGGCTACACCTTC.

This chain joins TRBV7-6 and TRBJ2-1, with TRBD1 matching 8 bases. CDR1 is SGHVS, CDR2 FNYEAQ, per germline. Trimming took 10 bases from V and 12 from J; bases not matched to a gene: 20. This CDR3 contains 15 residues. The DNA for the CDR3 is TGTGCCACTTCCGGCGGGACAGGTCCTCTCAAACCGCAGTTCTTC. It translates to CATSGGTGPLKPQFF.

V and J are TRBV10-2 and TRBJ2-7; D remains unclear. This CDR3 contains 11 residues. The germline gives CDR1 WSHSY, CDR2 SAAADI. The V end was cut by 5 bases, the J end by 3 bases, with 5 bases between. In DNA form, the CDR3 reads TGCGCCAGCAGTAATTACTACGAGCAGTACTTC. Translated, it gives CASSNYYEQYF.

The V gene is TRBV28, the J gene TRBJ1-1, with D possibly TRBD1 on 5 matching bases. The germline V gene encodes CDR1 MDHEN and CDR2 SYDVKM. The ends were cut back, 2 bases at V and 0 bases at J, with 13 bases in the middle. This CDR3 is built from 16 residues. The CDR3 DNA reads TGTGCCAGCAGTTTACCCGGCAGGGCCTTGAACACTGAAGCTTTCTTT. Protein product: CASSLPGRALNTEAFF.

The chain recombines TRBV5-1 with TRBJ2-7, with D possibly matching TRBD1 (6 bases). Germline lookup yields CDR1 SGHRS and CDR2 YFSETQ. This CDR3 is built from 14 residues. The germline V and J ends were trimmed by 4 bases and 1 base, with 12 bases remaining between them. This CDR3 is CASSTRGLSYEQYF. The CDR3 bases are TGCGCCAGCAGCACCAGGGGCTTATCCTACGAGCAGTACTTC.

The chain joins TRBV2 to TRBJ1-5; a possible D gene is TRBD1 (5 bases). Trimming shortened V by 3 bases and J by 5 bases, and 8 bases separated the two germline ends. Germline V gene lookup returns CDR1 SNHLY and CDR2 FYNNEI. CDR3 size: 13 residues. The CDR3 nucleotides are TGTGCCAGCAGTGAGGGGGTCCATCAGCCCCAGCATTTT. This sequence encodes CASSEGVHQPQHF.

V is TRBV18 and J is TRBJ2-6; D unclear. The CDR3 is 17 amino acids. V shed 6 bases and J shed 2 bases, with 17 bases lying between them. CDR1 is KGHSH and CDR2 is LQKENI in the germline V gene. Here the CDR3 DNA reads TGTGCCAGCTCCCAAAACACCCCCCGGGCTGGGGCCAACGTCCTGACTTTC. Encoded protein: CASSQNTPRAGANVLTF.

J is TRBJ2-3 and V is TRBV30; D gene ambiguous. Germline V CDR1 and CDR2: GTSNPN, SVGIG (reference sequence). The CDR3 runs to 13 residues. With 0 bases removed from V and 2 bases from J, the gap between germline ends came to 6 bases. The chain's CDR3 is CAWSVTYTDTQYF. The DNA of the CDR3 is TGTGCCTGGAGTGTTACTTACACAGATACGCAGTATTTT. The whole variable domain, filled in from reference TRBV30 and TRBJ2-3, reads SQTIHQWPATLVQPVGSPLSLECTVEGTSNPNLYWYRQAAGRGLQLLFYSVGIGQISSEVPQNLSASRPQDRQFILSSKKLLLSDSGFYLCAWSVTYTDTQYFGPGTRLTVL.

Comment on this clone: This specimen includes other DNA sequences encoding the same CDR3. The genes are TRBV5-1 and TRBJ1-1, with D perhaps TRBD1 (5 bases). The germline V gene has CDR1 SGHRS and CDR2 YFSETQ. V lost 4 bases to trimming and J lost 5 bases, with 12 bases between them. This CDR3 is 13 amino acids long. The DNA for the CDR3 is TGCGCCAGCAGCCTGGAGCGGGGGACTGAAGCTTTCTTT. Protein: CASSLERGTEAFF.

J is TRBJ2-1 and V is TRBV14; D possibly matches TRBD1 or TRBD2 (5 bases each). Per germline, CDR1 SGHDN and CDR2 FVKESK. This CDR3 comprises 16 residues. The V and J ends lost 4 bases and 5 bases respectively, with 18 bases between them. CDR3 sequence: CASSRTGGQRNNEQFF. The CDR3 coding sequence is TGTGCCAGCAGCCGAACTGGGGGTCAGCGGAACAATGAGCAGTTCTTC.

Details on this clone: Different DNA sequences within this sample yield the same CDR3. The J gene is TRBJ2-7, the V gene TRBV28; weak D call: TRBD1 (6 bases). The germline V and J ends were trimmed by 5 bases and 2 bases, with 10 bases remaining between them. This CDR3 comprises 13 residues. The germline V gene encodes CDR1 MDHEN and CDR2 SYDVKM. CDR3 nucleotide sequence: TGTGCCAGCAGTCTCGGACAGACCTACGAGCAGTACTTC. Encoded protein: CASSLGQTYEQYF.

This clone was observed once. The chain links TRBV13 to TRBJ2-3; D is unclear. The CDR3 extends over 14 amino acids. The germline V gene encodes CDR1 PRHDT and CDR2 FYEKMQ (reference sequence). The V and J ends lost 1 base and 0 bases respectively, with 5 bases between them. The CDR3 here is CASSLVVSTDTQYF. The CDR3 DNA reads TGTGCCAGCAGCTTAGTTGTTAGCACAGATACGCAGTATTTT.

This clone was detected once. The gene calls are TRBV9 and TRBJ2-2, with 12 bases aligning to TRBD1. Trimming at V came to 5 bases and at J to 7 bases, leaving 6 bases not matched to a gene. This CDR3 has 15 residues. Looked up from germline, CDR1 is SGDLS and CDR2 is YYNGEE. CDR3 coding DNA: TGTGCCAGCAGGACCGGGACAGGGGGCGGCGGGGAGCTGTTTTTT. This sequence encodes CASRTGTGGGGELFF. Complete variable domain (other parts from reference TRBV9 and TRBJ2-2): DSGVTQTPKHLITATGQRVTLRCSPRSGDLSVYWYQQSLDQGLQFLIQYYNGEERAKGNILERFSAQQFPDLHSELNLSSLELGDSALYFCASRTGTGGGGELFFGEGSRLTVL.

The chain recombines TRBV7-3 with TRBJ2-1; TRBD2 agrees at 12 bases. The CDR3 is 16 residues long. The germline CDR1 and CDR2 sequences are SGHTA and FQGTGA. J gave up 3 bases and V 6 bases, and 6 bases lay outside the gene matches. The CDR3 sequence: CASRVRTSGNYNEQFF. CDR3 nucleotide sequence: TGTGCCAGCAGGGTAAGGACTAGCGGGAACTACAATGAGCAGTTCTTC.

V usage is TRBV30 and J usage is TRBJ1-4, with D tentatively TRBD1 (6 bases). The CDR3 runs 14 residues. CDR1 is GTSNPN and CDR2 is SVGIG in the germline V gene (reference sequence). V lost 3 bases, J lost 7 bases, and 15 bases lay in between. This chain's CDR3 is CAWRGAGAGEKLFF. The CDR3 DNA is TGTGCCTGGAGGGGGGCAGGGGCTGGTGAAAAACTGTTTTTT. The full variable domain, completed using reference TRBV30 and TRBJ1-4, is SQTIHQWPATLVQPVGSPLSLECTVEGTSNPNLYWYRQAAGRGLQLLFYSVGIGQISSEVPQNLSASRPQDRQFILSSKKLLLSDSGFYLCAWRGAGAGEKLFFGSGTQLSVL.

This clone was counted a single time. The J gene is TRBJ1-1, the V gene TRBV7-9; no clear D gene. V dropped 6 bases and J dropped 1 base, with 9 bases sitting between them. The CDR3 covers 13 residues. Per the germline V gene, CDR1 is SEHNR and CDR2 is FQNEAQ (reference sequence). The CDR3 coding sequence is TGTGCCAGCAGGCGCGGACCGAACACTGAAGCTTTCTTT. Translation: CASRRGPNTEAFF.

This sequence joins TRBV19 and TRBJ2-2; D might be TRBD1 or TRBD2, each matching 6 bases. This CDR3 spans 17 amino acids. CDR1 LNHDA and CDR2 SQIVND come from the germline V gene (reference sequence). V lost 0 bases, J lost 1 base, and 12 bases lay in between. CDR3 coding DNA: TGTGCCAGTAGTATAGAAGGGGGGACCGGGAACACCGGGGAGCTGTTTTTT. This gives the protein CASSIEGGTGNTGELFF.

V usage is TRBV30 and J usage is TRBJ2-1; 7 bases map to TRBD2. CDR1 and CDR2 from the germline V gene are GTSNPN and SVGIG (reference sequence). V lost 4 bases, J lost 2 bases, and 11 bases stayed unmatched. CDR3 length: 16 residues. In DNA, the CDR3 is TGTGCCTGGACCCCCCTAGGAGCGGGGACCTACAATGAGCAGTTCTTC. Protein: CAWTPLGAGTYNEQFF.

This chain uses TRBV5-1 with TRBJ1-3, with D uncertain. The CDR3 totals 14 residues. With 3 bases removed from V and 8 bases from J, the gap between germline ends came to 15 bases. Looked up from germline, CDR1 is SGHRS and CDR2 is YFSETQ. The CDR3 nucleotides read TGCGCCAGCAGCTCCGGACCGGGCGGGGACACCATATATTTT. Its protein is CASSSGPGGDTIYF.

This chain links TRBV7-9 with TRBJ1-4; D not certain. The germline V gene has CDR1 SEHNR and CDR2 FQNEAQ (reference sequence). Trimming removed 1 base from V and 5 bases from J, with 11 bases in between. The CDR3 runs to 15 residues. This CDR3 reads CASSLGSVGNEKLFF. The CDR3, as DNA: TGTGCCAGCAGCTTAGGTTCGGTAGGGAATGAAAAACTGTTTTTT.

On this clone itself: This specimen includes other DNA sequences encoding the same CDR3. The chain employs TRBV6-6 and TRBJ2-1; the D is unclear. The CDR3 length is 15 residues. V lost 0 bases and J 4 bases, leaving 10 bases between the germline ends. Germline CDR1 reads MNHNY; CDR2 reads SVGAGI (reference sequence). CDR3 amino acids: CASSYSGLGYNEQFF. The CDR3 bases are TGTGCCAGCAGTTACTCGGGCCTTGGATACAATGAGCAGTTCTTC.

V gene TRBV15 combines with J gene TRBJ2-5, with 13 bases identical to TRBD2. Per germline, CDR1 LNHNV and CDR2 YYDKDF (reference sequence). The CDR3 is 15 residues long. J lost 5 bases, V lost 6 bases, and 6 bases had no gene match. The CDR3 coding sequence is TGTGCCACCAGTAGGACTAGCGGGAGTGGGGAGACCCAGTACTTC. It specifies CATSRTSGSGETQYF.

This chain connects TRBV28 to TRBJ2-2; either TRBD1 or TRBD2 may supply D (5 bases each). V was trimmed by 1 base and J by 5 bases, leaving 11 bases between them. The CDR3 is 15 amino acids. The germline V gene has CDR1 MDHEN and CDR2 SYDVKM. The CDR3 coding sequence is TGTGCCAGCAGTTTATTAGGGACGGGAACCGGGGAGCTGTTTTTT. It yields the protein CASSLLGTGTGELFF.